This T cell receptor (beta chain) was identified during a study of cytomegalovirus exposure and HLA in healthy donors. PCR employed 60 Vbeta and 13 Jbeta primers. The assay was immunoSEQ multiplex PCR, and TCRdb's table has in-frame clones only and misses some. The sample has more than 150,000 clones, roughly 75% seen once. Trimming cost V 2 bases and J 4 bases; bases outside gene matches: 6. The V gene's germline CDR1 is MGHRA and CDR2 YSYEKL. CDR3 length: 15 amino acids. The source is a woman in her forties or fifties in good health and CMV-seropositive. The material sequenced was PBMCs. This sequence joins TRBV4-1 and TRBJ2-7; TRBD1 aligns across 9 bases. The CDR3 reads CASSQPTGGEYEQYF. CDR3 sequence (DNA): TGCGCCAGCAGCCAACCGACAGGGGGAGAATACGAGCAGTACTTC.